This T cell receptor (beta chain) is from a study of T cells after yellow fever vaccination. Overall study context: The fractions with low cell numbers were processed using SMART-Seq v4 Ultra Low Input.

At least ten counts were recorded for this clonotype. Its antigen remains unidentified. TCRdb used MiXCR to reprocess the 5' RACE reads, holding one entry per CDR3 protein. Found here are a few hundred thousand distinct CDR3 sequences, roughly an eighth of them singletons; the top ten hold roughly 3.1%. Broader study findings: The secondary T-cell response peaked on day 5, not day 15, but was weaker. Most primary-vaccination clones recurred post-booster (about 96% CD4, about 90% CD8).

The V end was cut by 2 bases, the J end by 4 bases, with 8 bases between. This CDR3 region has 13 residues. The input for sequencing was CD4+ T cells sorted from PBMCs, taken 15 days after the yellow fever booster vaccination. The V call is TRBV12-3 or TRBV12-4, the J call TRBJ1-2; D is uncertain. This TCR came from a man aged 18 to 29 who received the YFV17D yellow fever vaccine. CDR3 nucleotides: TGTGCCAGCAGTTTACAGGCATCCTATGGCTACACCTTC. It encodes CASSLQASYGYTF.